The 6 T cell receptor beta chains below come from one sample, sequenced in a study of shared clonotypes between healthy human individuals. Sequencing used immunoSEQ multiplex PCR; TCRdb keeps in-frame clones, though not all of them. The profile shows about 2.2 million clones, roughly 95% of them singletons. CD45RO-negative, CCR7-positively selected cells formed the naive CD8 fraction, excluding terminally differentiated effector memory CD45RA+ cells. Sequences were obtained from naive CD8+ T cells from PBMCs. These receptors came from a man in his late teens or twenties in good health. Some clones in this sample may be carry-over from other donors' samples.

The rearrangement links TRBV5-1 to TRBJ2-1; 7 bases line up with TRBD2. CDR1 SGHRS and CDR2 YFSETQ come from the germline V gene. V lost 2 bases, J lost 0 bases, and 11 bases stayed unmatched. The CDR3 covers 18 residues. CDR3 nucleotides: TGCGCCAGCAGCTTCGGGACTCGCCGCGGGAGCTCCTACAATGAGCAGTTCTTC. Translating gives CASSFGTRRGSSYNEQFF.

This clone came up once. V gene TRBV7-9 combines with J gene TRBJ1-2; D may be TRBD1 (6 bases). This CDR3 has 17 residues. With 2 bases removed from V and 7 bases from J, the gap between germline ends came to 23 bases. Germline CDR1 is SEHNR and CDR2 is FQNEAQ (reference sequence). CDR3 residues: CASSLLGAAGEAAGYTF. As DNA, the CDR3 is TGTGCCAGCAGCTTACTCGGCGCGGCAGGGGAGGCTGCTGGCTACACCTTC.

This chain uses TRBV7-9 with TRBJ2-1, with D unclear. The germline gives CDR1 SEHNR, CDR2 FQNEAQ (reference sequence). The CDR3 totals 17 residues. Trimming cost V 1 base and J 1 base, with 14 bases left between them. The chain's CDR3 is CASSLELPGPSYNEQFF. In DNA, the CDR3 is TGTGCCAGCAGCTTAGAACTTCCCGGGCCTTCCTACAATGAGCAGTTCTTC.

DNA of the CDR3: TGTGCCAGCAGTTTAGTCGCCAGGGCTAGGGAGCCCCAGCATTTT. It codes for CASSLVARAREPQHF. V is TRBV28 and J is TRBJ1-5; perhaps TRBD1 as D (5 bases). Germline V lookup: CDR1 MDHEN, CDR2 SYDVKM. The CDR3 sequence is 15 residues long. V gave up 2 bases and J gave up 8 bases, with 16 bases separating them.

V and J are TRBV7-9 and TRBJ1-4; D remains ambiguous. V was pared by 10 bases and J by 5 bases, with 11 bases between. The germline V gene has CDR1 SEHNR and CDR2 FQNEAQ (reference sequence). The CDR3 totals 12 residues. The CDR3 DNA is TGTGCCACAGCGCGGGAGAATGAAAAACTGTTTTTT. Protein product: CATARENEKLFF.

The CDR3 loop is CASSLDAMERQGDQPQHF. Here the CDR3 DNA reads TGCGCCAGCAGCTTAGACGCAATGGAGAGGCAGGGCGATCAGCCCCAGCATTTT. The rearrangement links TRBV5-1 to TRBJ1-5, with D maybe TRBD1 (5 bases). The CDR3 sequence is 18 residues long. Trimming left V 2 bases short and J 5 bases short, with 23 bases between. Germline values: CDR1 SGHRS, CDR2 YFSETQ.